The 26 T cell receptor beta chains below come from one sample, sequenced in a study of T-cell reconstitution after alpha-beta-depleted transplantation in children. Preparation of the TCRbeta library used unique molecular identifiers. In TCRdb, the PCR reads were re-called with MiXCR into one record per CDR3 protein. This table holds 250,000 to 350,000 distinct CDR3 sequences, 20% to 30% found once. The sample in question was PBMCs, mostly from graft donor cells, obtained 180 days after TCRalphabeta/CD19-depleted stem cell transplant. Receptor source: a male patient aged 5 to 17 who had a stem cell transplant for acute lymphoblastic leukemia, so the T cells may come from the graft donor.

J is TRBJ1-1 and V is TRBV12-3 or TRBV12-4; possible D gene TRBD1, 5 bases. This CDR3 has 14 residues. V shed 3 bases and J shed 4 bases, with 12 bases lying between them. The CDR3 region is CASSFIQVRTEAFF. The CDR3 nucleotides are TGTGCCAGCAGTTTTATACAGGTTCGCACTGAAGCTTTCTTT.

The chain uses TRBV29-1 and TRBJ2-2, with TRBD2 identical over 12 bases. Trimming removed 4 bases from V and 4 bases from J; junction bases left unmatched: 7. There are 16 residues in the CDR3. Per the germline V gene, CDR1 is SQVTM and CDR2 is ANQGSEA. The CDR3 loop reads CSVGLAGGPITGELFF. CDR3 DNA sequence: TGCAGCGTTGGGCTAGCGGGAGGGCCGATCACCGGGGAGCTGTTTTTT.

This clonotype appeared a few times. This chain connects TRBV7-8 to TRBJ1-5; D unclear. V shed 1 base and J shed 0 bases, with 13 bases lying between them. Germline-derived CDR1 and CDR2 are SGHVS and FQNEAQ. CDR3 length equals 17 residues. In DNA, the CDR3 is TGTGCCAGCAGCTTAGGTGTCCAGGTTTATAGCAATCAGCCCCAGCATTTT. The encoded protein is CASSLGVQVYSNQPQHF.

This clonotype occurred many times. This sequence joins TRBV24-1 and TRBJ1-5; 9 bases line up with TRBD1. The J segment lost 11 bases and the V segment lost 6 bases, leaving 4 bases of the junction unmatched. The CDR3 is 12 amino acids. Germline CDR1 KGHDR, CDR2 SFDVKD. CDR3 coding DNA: TGTGCCACCAGTTCCCGGGACAGGGCCCAGCATTTT. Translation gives CATSSRDRAQHF.

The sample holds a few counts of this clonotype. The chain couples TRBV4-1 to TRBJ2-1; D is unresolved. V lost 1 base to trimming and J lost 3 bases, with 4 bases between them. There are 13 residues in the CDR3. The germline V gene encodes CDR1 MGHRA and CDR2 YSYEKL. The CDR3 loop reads CASSQGHYNEQFF. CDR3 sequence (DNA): TGCGCCAGCAGCCAAGGCCACTACAATGAGCAGTTCTTC.

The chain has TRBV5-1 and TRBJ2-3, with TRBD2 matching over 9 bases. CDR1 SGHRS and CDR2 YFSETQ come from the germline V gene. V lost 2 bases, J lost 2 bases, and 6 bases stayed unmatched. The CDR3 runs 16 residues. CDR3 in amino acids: CASSLTSGYYTDTQYF. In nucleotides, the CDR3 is TGCGCCAGCAGCTTAACTAGCGGGTACTACACAGATACGCAGTATTTT.

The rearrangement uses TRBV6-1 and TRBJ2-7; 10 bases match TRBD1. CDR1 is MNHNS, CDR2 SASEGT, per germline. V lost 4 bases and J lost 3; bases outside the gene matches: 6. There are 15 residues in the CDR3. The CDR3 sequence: CASSVGQGVVYEQYF. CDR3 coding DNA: TGTGCCAGCAGTGTTGGACAGGGGGTCGTCTACGAGCAGTACTTC.

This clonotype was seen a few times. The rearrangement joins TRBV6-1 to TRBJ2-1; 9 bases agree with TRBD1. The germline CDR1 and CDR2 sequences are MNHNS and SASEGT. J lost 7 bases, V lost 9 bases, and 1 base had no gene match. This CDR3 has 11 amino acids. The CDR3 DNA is TGTGCCAGAGGACAGGGGAATGAGCAGTTCTTC. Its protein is CARGQGNEQFF.

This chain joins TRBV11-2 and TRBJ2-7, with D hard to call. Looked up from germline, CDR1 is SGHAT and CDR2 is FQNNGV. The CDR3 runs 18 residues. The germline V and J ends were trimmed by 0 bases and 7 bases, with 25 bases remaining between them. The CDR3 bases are TGTGCCAGCAGCTTAGAGGGATTTCAGACCTCGATGTACGCGGAGCAGTACTTC. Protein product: CASSLEGFQTSMYAEQYF.

Here the CDR3 reads CASSLFGWWGSGNTIYF. The CDR3 nucleotides are TGTGCCAGCAGTTTATTCGGGTGGTGGGGCTCTGGAAACACCATATATTTT. The chain couples TRBV27 to TRBJ1-3; D uncertain. V lost 1 base and J 0 bases, leaving 13 bases between the germline ends. CDR3 size: 17 residues. Germline-derived CDR1 and CDR2 are MNHEY and SMNVEV (reference sequence).

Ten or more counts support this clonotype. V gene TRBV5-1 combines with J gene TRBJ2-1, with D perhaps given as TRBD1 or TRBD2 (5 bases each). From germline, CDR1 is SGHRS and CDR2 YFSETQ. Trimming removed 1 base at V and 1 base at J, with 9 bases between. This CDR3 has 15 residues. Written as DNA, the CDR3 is TGCGCCAGCAGCTTGCGGGGCGCGTCCTACAATGAGCAGTTCTTC. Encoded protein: CASSLRGASYNEQFF.

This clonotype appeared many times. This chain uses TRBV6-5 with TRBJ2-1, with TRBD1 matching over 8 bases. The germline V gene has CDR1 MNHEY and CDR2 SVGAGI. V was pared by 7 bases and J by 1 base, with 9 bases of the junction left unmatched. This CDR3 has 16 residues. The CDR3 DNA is TGTGCCAGCACCACAGGACAGGGCAAATCCTACAATGAGCAGTTCTTC. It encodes CASTTGQGKSYNEQFF.

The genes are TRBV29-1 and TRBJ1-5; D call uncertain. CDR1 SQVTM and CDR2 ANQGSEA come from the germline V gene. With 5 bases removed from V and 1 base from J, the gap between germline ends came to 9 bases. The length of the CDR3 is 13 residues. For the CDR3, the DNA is TGCAGCGTTAGCGGAGGGAGCAATCAGCCCCAGCATTTT. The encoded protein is CSVSGGSNQPQHF.

The CDR3 loop reads CASSLTSSGGSKNEQYF. The CDR3 DNA is TGTGCCAGCAGTCTAACCTCTTCGGGCGGGAGTAAGAACGAGCAGTACTTC. The chain combines TRBV12-3 or TRBV12-4 with TRBJ2-7, with 7 nucleotides matching TRBD2. Germline trimming cut 5 bases from V and 5 bases from J; bases unmatched to any gene: 18. The CDR3 contains 17 residues.

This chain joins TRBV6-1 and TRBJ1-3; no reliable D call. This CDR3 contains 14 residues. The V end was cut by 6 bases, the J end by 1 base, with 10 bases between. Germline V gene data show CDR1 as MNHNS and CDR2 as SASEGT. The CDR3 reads CASSPNKSGNTIYF. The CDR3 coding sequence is TGTGCCAGCAGCCCGAACAAATCTGGAAACACCATATATTTT.

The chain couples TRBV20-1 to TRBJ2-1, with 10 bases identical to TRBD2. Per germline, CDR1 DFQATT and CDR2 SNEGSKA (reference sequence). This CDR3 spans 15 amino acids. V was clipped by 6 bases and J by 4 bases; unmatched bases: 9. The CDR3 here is CSASQREGRYNEQFF. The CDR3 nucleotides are TGCAGTGCGAGTCAGCGGGAGGGCCGGTACAATGAGCAGTTCTTC.

CDR3 coding DNA: TGCGCCAGCAGCTTGCGGGACCCAGATACGCAGTATTTT. Translation gives CASSLRDPDTQYF. The rearrangement uses TRBV5-1 and TRBJ2-3; the D call may be TRBD1 or TRBD2 (5 bases each). Germline lookup yields CDR1 SGHRS and CDR2 YFSETQ. CDR3 length: 13 amino acids. Trimming shortened V by 1 base and J by 4 bases, and 7 bases separated the two germline ends.

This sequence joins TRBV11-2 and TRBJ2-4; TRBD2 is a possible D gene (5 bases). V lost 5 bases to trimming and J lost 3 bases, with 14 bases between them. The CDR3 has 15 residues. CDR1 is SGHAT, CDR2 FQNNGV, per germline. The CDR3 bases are TGTGCCAGCAGCCCCCTGGGAGTGGACAAAAACATTCAGTACTTC. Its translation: CASSPLGVDKNIQYF.

The CDR3 region is CASSSLAGGLNEQFF. In DNA, the CDR3 is TGTGCCAGCAGCTCACTAGCGGGAGGATTGAATGAGCAGTTCTTC. The V and J genes are TRBV7-3 and TRBJ2-1; TRBD2 matches at 12 bases. The CDR3 spans 15 residues. The germline V gene has CDR1 SGHTA and CDR2 FQGTGA. V lost 4 bases and J lost 7; bases outside the gene matches: 5.

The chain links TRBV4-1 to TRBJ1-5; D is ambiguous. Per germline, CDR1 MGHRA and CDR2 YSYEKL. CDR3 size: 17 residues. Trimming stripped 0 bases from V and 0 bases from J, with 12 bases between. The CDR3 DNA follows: TGCGCCAGCAGCCAAGAGGCGGCAGGTTATAGCAATCAGCCCCAGCATTTT. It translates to CASSQEAAGYSNQPQHF.

CDR3 region: CSASRGLQIYYEQYF. DNA of the CDR3: TGCAGTGCTAGCCGCGGACTACAGATTTACTACGAGCAGTACTTC. The chain carries TRBV20-1 and TRBJ2-7; maybe TRBD2 (6 bases). This CDR3 comprises 15 residues. Germline loops: CDR1 DFQATT, CDR2 SNEGSKA (reference sequence). Trimming took off 3 bases at V and 3 bases at J, with 18 bases between the two ends.

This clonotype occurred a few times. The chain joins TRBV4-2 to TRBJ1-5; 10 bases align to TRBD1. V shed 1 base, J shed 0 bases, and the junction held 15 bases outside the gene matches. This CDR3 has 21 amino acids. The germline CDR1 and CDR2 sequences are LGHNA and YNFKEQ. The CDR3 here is CASSQGPGKTGGLHSNQPQHF. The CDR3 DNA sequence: TGTGCCAGCAGCCAAGGTCCTGGGAAGACAGGGGGCTTACATAGCAATCAGCCCCAGCATTTT.

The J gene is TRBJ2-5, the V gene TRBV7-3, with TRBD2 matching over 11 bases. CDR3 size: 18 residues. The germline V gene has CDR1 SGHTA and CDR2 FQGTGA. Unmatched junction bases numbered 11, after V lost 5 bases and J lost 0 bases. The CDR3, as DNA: TGTGCCAGCAGCCCGGGACTAGCGGAGGAGGGCCACCAAGAGACCCAGTACTTC. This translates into CASSPGLAEEGHQETQYF.

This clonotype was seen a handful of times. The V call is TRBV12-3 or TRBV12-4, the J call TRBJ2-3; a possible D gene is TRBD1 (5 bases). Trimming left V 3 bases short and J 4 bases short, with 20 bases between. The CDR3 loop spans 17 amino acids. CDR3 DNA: TGTGCCAGCAGTTTCGCTGGGGCGCGATTAAGTGCAGATACGCAGTATTTT. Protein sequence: CASSFAGARLSADTQYF.

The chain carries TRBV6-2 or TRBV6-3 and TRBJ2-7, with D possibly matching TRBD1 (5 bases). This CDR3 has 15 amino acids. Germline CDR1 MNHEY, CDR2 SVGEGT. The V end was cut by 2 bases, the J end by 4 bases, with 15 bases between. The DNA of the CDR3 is TGTGCCAGCAGTTACGGGCGGTGGGGCGTATACGAGCAGTACTTC. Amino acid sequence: CASSYGRWGVYEQYF.

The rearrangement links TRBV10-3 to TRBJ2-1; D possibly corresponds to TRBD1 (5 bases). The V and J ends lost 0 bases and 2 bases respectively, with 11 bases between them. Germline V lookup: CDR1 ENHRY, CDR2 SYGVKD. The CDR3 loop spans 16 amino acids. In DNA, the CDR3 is TGTGCCATCAGTGAGTCTGGGCAGGGTCCCTACAATGAGCAGTTCTTC. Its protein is CAISESGQGPYNEQFF.